This T cell receptor beta chain was documented in a study of T cell clones after liver transplantation. The CDR3 contains 15 residues. Trimming shortened V by 4 bases and J by 3 bases, and 14 bases separated the two germline ends. CDR1 is SGHDN, CDR2 FVKESK, per germline. Clones were sequenced by immunoSEQ multiplex PCR, and TCRdb holds only the in-frame ones, with some missing. The sample consists of 53,000 or so clones, less than 85% of them appearing once. Sorting of unstimulated PBMCs yielded separate CD3+CD4+ and CD3+CD8+ fractions. The sequence derives from a human donor who received a liver transplant. V is TRBV14 and J is TRBJ2-3; the D gene is possibly TRBD2 (5 bases). The material sequenced was CD4+ T cells from blood, taken before liver transplant. The CDR3 DNA follows: TGTGCCAGCAGCCCGTCGAGGGTAAGGACAGATACGCAGTATTTT. It translates to CASSPSRVRTDTQYF.